This entry lists 29 T cell receptor beta chains sequenced from one sample in a study of molecular identifiers for immune sequencing clone quantification. TCRdb ran MiXCR on the PCR reads and lists one entry per CDR3 protein. The sample includes hundreds of thousands of distinct CDR3 sequences, 24% of them seen just once. The sequenced sample was naive CD8+ T cells from blood, with Jurkat cell RNA spiked in. Subset of the sample: FACS-sorted CD8+CD4-CCR7+CD45RA+ naive T cells. The receptors originated from a human donor in good health. Some libraries in this study had Jurkat cell RNA spiked in.

In its sample, this clonotype was seen once. A much larger clone sits a single nucleotide away, making a read error possible. The V and J genes are TRBV5-1 and TRBJ1-2, with a weak D call TRBD1 (5 bases). From germline, CDR1 is SGHRS and CDR2 YFSETQ. CDR3 size: 16 residues. Trimming pared 2 bases from V and 4 bases from J, leaving 18 bases between. The DNA for the CDR3 is TGCGCCAGCAGCTTTTCAAACAGGAGGGGCGTCTATGGCTACACCTTC. Its translation is CASSFSNRRGVYGYTF.

Notes on this clonotype: One base away lies a much larger clone, so this may be a sequencing read error. V usage is TRBV6-2 or TRBV6-3 and J usage is TRBJ2-3, with D possibly called TRBD1 or TRBD2 (5 bases each). Germline CDR1 and CDR2: MNHEY and SVGEGT. This CDR3 has 12 amino acids. V lost 11 bases to trimming and J lost 7 bases, with 16 bases between them. The chain's CDR3 is CACTGLRNTQYF. The CDR3 region has the DNA TGTGCCTGCACAGGACTGAGAAATACGCAGTATTTT.

This clonotype occurred a few times. V usage is TRBV6-5 and J usage is TRBJ1-1, with TRBD1 matching over 8 bases. Germline assignment: CDR1 MNHEY and CDR2 SVGAGI. V lost 6 bases to trimming and J lost 4 bases; unmatched junction nucleotides: 7. This CDR3 has 14 amino acids. CDR3 region: CASSHRGESTEAFF. The CDR3 nucleotides are TGTGCCAGCAGCCACAGGGGGGAAAGCACTGAAGCTTTCTTT.

In regard to this clonotype: This could be a read error, since a much larger clone is one nucleotide away. The chain is built from TRBV20-1 and TRBJ2-7, with TRBD1 identical over 7 bases. There are 17 residues in the CDR3. V lost 1 base, J lost 5 bases, and 17 bases stayed unmatched. Germline V gene sequence: CDR1 DFQATT, CDR2 SNEGSKA (reference sequence). The CDR3 DNA is TGCAGTGCTAGAGCTACTTCGCGACAGGGTATTGTTGACGAGCAGTACTTC. This gives the protein CSARATSRQGIVDEQYF.

Concerning this clonotype: One end of the junction does not line up with germline, which may come from a read error. The rearrangement links TRBV7-9 to TRBJ2-3; 7 bases agree with TRBD1. The V gene's germline CDR1 is SEHNR and CDR2 FQNEAQ (reference sequence). This CDR3 comprises 15 residues. The CDR3 loop reads CAISSEGATTDTQYF. As DNA, the CDR3 is TGTGCCATCAGCTCCGAGGGGGCGACCACAGATACGCAGTATTTT.

Turning to this clonotype: The junction departs from germline at one end; a sequencing error may be responsible. The chain links TRBV15 to TRBJ2-5; no firm D call. The CDR3 runs 14 residues. Per the germline V gene, CDR1 is LNHNV and CDR2 is YYDKDF (reference sequence). This CDR3 is CATSRLIRGETRYF. CDR3 DNA sequence: TGTGCCACCAGCAGATTGATCAGAGGAGAGACCCGGTACTTC.

This chain uses TRBV7-2 with TRBJ2-7, with 11 nucleotides matching TRBD1. The CDR3 has 14 amino acids. After removal of 4 bases from V and 5 bases from J, the junction contained 4 bases not matched to a gene. Germline V gene data show CDR1 as SGHTA and CDR2 as FQGNSA. The CDR3 loop reads CASSWTGGIDEQYF. The CDR3 nucleotides read TGTGCCAGCAGCTGGACAGGGGGCATTGACGAGCAGTACTTC.

This clonotype has ten or more counts. The chain couples TRBV6-9 to TRBJ2-7; no clear D. CDR1 is MNHGY and CDR2 is SVAAGI in the germline V gene. The CDR3 contains 16 residues. Trimming shortened V by 0 bases and J by 0 bases, and 12 bases separated the two germline ends. This CDR3 is CASSYSGLSFSYEQYF. CDR3 bases: TGTGCCAGCAGTTATTCGGGATTGAGTTTCTCCTACGAGCAGTACTTC.

The sample holds one count of this clonotype. At one end, the junction sequence differs from germline, possibly due to a read error. This rearrangement joins TRBV6-5 to TRBJ2-5; D may be TRBD2 (6 bases). The CDR3 sequence is 13 residues long. Germline CDR1 and CDR2: MNHEY and SVGAGI. The chain's CDR3 is CATEGTEEEAQYF. The DNA for the CDR3 is TGTGCGACGGAAGGGACTGAGGAAGAGGCCCAGTACTTC.

V is TRBV20-1 and J is TRBJ2-7; TRBD1 agrees at 11 bases. The CDR3 loop spans 15 amino acids. J lost 1 base, V lost 5 bases, and 7 bases had no gene match. Germline V gene sequence: CDR1 DFQATT, CDR2 SNEGSKA (reference sequence). The CDR3 DNA reads TGCAGTGCTTGGGTCCGGGACAGGGGGTCCTACGAGCAGTACTTC. It translates to CSAWVRDRGSYEQYF.

This chain's CDR3 is CAGIIQGEAGANVLTF. The CDR3 DNA follows: TGTGCCGGCATTATACAGGGTGAGGCTGGGGCCAACGTCCTGACTTTC. This chain uses TRBV27 with TRBJ2-6, with D perhaps TRBD1 (6 bases). CDR3 length equals 16 residues. The germline gives CDR1 MNHEY, CDR2 SMNVEV (reference sequence). Trimming stripped 11 bases from V and 2 bases from J, with 19 bases between.

Many counts were recorded for this clonotype. The chain links TRBV5-1 to TRBJ2-1; D gene unclear. The V gene lost 4 bases and the J gene lost 5 bases, with 7 bases spanning the gap. Germline V lookup: CDR1 SGHRS, CDR2 YFSETQ. This CDR3 is 12 amino acids long. This CDR3 is CASSVYDNEQFF. The CDR3 coding sequence is TGCGCCAGCAGCGTCTACGACAATGAGCAGTTCTTC.

The rearrangement joins TRBV30 to TRBJ2-5; maybe TRBD2 (5 bases). The germline V and J ends were trimmed by 5 bases and 5 bases, with 12 bases remaining between them. Germline CDR1 and CDR2: GTSNPN and SVGIG (reference sequence). CDR3 size: 12 residues. CDR3 region: CAWSDLVETQYF. CDR3 nucleotides: TGTGCCTGGTCGGACTTGGTGGAGACCCAGTACTTC.

This clonotype showed up just a few times. The rearrangement joins TRBV4-3 to TRBJ2-5, with a possible D match to TRBD1 (6 bases). Germline-derived CDR1 and CDR2 are LGHNA and YSLEER. The V end lost 0 bases, the J end lost 4 bases, and 15 bases lay between the germline ends. The CDR3 contains 16 residues. CDR3 protein: CASSQDPPQGRETQYF. CDR3 DNA: TGCGCCAGCAGCCAAGATCCACCACAGGGCCGAGAGACCCAGTACTTC.

There are a few counts of this clonotype. The J gene is TRBJ2-3, the V gene TRBV2; D assignment may be TRBD1 or TRBD2 (6 bases each). Germline V lookup: CDR1 SNHLY, CDR2 FYNNEI. The CDR3 loop spans 15 amino acids. Deletions cut 3 bases from V and 2 bases from J, with 12 bases between. CDR3 sequence (DNA): TGTGCCAGCAGTGACCCGGGGGCCCTCACAGATACGCAGTATTTT. Its translation is CASSDPGALTDTQYF.

The chain has TRBV15 and TRBJ1-1; maybe TRBD1 (5 bases). Trimming removed 5 bases at V and 8 bases at J, with 12 bases between. Germline CDR1 is LNHNV and CDR2 is YYDKDF (reference sequence). The CDR3 length is 12 residues. The CDR3 sequence is CATSRQGTEAFF. In DNA form, the CDR3 reads TGTGCCACCAGCCGCCAGGGAACGGAAGCTTTCTTT.

V gene TRBV19 combines with J gene TRBJ2-2; no clear D gene. Trimming pared 6 bases from V and 3 bases from J, leaving 2 bases between. The germline CDR1 and CDR2 sequences are LNHDA and SQIVND (reference sequence). The CDR3 is 11 amino acids. The CDR3 region is CASRHTGELFF. The CDR3 nucleotides are TGTGCCAGTAGACACACCGGGGAGCTGTTTTTT.

The genes are TRBV7-9 and TRBJ2-5; the match to TRBD1 covers 8 bases. Germline values: CDR1 SEHNR, CDR2 FQNEAQ (reference sequence). This CDR3 is 15 amino acids long. Unmatched junction bases numbered 10, after V lost 6 bases and J lost 4 bases. For the CDR3, the DNA is TGTGCCAGCAGTACAAGAGTGGGGACAGGAGAGACCCAGTACTTC. Protein: CASSTRVGTGETQYF.

This clonotype was seen a handful of times. This chain uses TRBV3-1 with TRBJ2-3; the match to TRBD2 covers 12 bases. This CDR3 region has 15 residues. Per the germline V gene, CDR1 is LGHDT and CDR2 is YNNKEL (reference sequence). The trim removed 6 bases at V and 4 bases at J, leaving 5 bases unmatched. CDR3 DNA sequence: TGTGCCAGCAGTCCTAGCGGGGGGGCCTCAGATACGCAGTATTTT. Translating it yields CASSPSGGASDTQYF.

The J gene is TRBJ1-1, the V gene TRBV12-3 or TRBV12-4; 7 positions match TRBD1. J gave up 4 bases and V 7 bases, and 9 bases lay outside the gene matches. The CDR3 covers 14 residues. The CDR3 region has the DNA TGTGCCAGCACGGAGACAGGGCCCGGCACTGAAGCTTTCTTT. This codes for CASTETGPGTEAFF.

This clonotype was observed at least ten times. This chain joins TRBV29-1 and TRBJ2-2; D is possibly TRBD1 or TRBD2 (5 bases each). V dropped 2 bases and J dropped 4 bases, with 11 bases sitting between them. The length of the CDR3 is 14 residues. Germline values: CDR1 SQVTM, CDR2 ANQGSEA. The CDR3 is CSVEWGYGTGELFF. The CDR3 nucleotides read TGCAGCGTTGAATGGGGGTACGGCACCGGGGAGCTGTTTTTT.

This clonotype was seen a few times. The chain links TRBV10-1 to TRBJ2-3; a possible D gene is TRBD2 (7 bases). Germline values: CDR1 WNHNN, CDR2 SYGVQD (reference sequence). V shed 8 bases and J shed 3 bases, with 27 bases lying between them. The CDR3 loop spans 18 amino acids. The CDR3 region has the DNA TGCGCCAGCCCGACAGACCCTGCGGGGGCTGACGGGACAGATACGCAGTATTTT. As protein: CASPTDPAGADGTDTQYF.

V and J are TRBV11-2 and TRBJ1-1; perhaps TRBD1 as D (5 bases). CDR3 length equals 15 residues. CDR1 is SGHAT and CDR2 is FQNNGV in the germline V gene. V dropped 1 base and J dropped 7 bases, with 16 bases sitting between them. The CDR3: CASSLVVGTGDEAFF. CDR3 sequence (DNA): TGTGCCAGCAGCTTAGTCGTTGGGACCGGGGATGAAGCTTTCTTT.

The CDR3 sequence is CASSKAEHCGYTF. CDR3 bases: TGTGCCAGCAGCAAAGCCGAGCACTGTGGCTACACCTTC. The V gene is TRBV7-9, the J gene TRBJ1-2; D is unresolved. The germline V and J ends were trimmed by 5 bases and 7 bases, with 14 bases remaining between them. The CDR3 loop spans 13 amino acids. CDR1 and CDR2 from the germline V gene are SEHNR and FQNEAQ (reference sequence).

In the case of this clonotype: An end of the junction does not agree with germline; a read error may underlie this. J is TRBJ2-7 and V is TRBV11-2, with D possibly TRBD1 on 6 matching bases. The length of the CDR3 is 14 residues. Per germline, CDR1 SGHAT and CDR2 FQNNGV. CDR3 protein: CASSLDSDSCEQYF. In DNA, the CDR3 is TGTGCCAGCAGCCTGGACAGTGACTCCTGCGAGCAGTACTTC. The whole variable domain, filled in from reference TRBV11-2 and TRBJ2-7, reads EAGVAQSPRYKIIEKRQSVAFWCNPISGHATLYWYQQILGQGPKLLIQFQNNGVVDDSQLPKDRFSAERLKGVDSTLKIQPAKLEDSAVYLCASSLDSDSCEQYFGPGTRLTVT.

This clonotype was recorded at least ten times. The V and J genes are TRBV5-1 and TRBJ1-2, with TRBD1 matching over 8 bases. The CDR3 extends over 16 amino acids. V lost 3 bases to trimming and J lost 1 base; unmatched junction nucleotides: 8. CDR1 and CDR2 from the germline V gene are SGHRS and YFSETQ. This CDR3 is CASSWTGQDINYGYTF. CDR3 in DNA: TGCGCCAGCAGCTGGACGGGACAGGATATTAACTATGGCTACACCTTC.

The chain carries TRBV5-4 and TRBJ2-5; D not resolved. V dropped 0 bases and J dropped 3 bases, with 6 bases sitting between them. The CDR3 has 13 residues. Germline V gene sequence: CDR1 SGHNT, CDR2 YYREEE (reference sequence). The CDR3: CASSLVDEETQYF. The CDR3 DNA reads as TGTGCCAGCAGCTTGGTAGACGAAGAGACCCAGTACTTC.

In its sample, this clonotype was seen many times. V and J are TRBV12-3 or TRBV12-4 and TRBJ2-5; possibly TRBD2 for D (6 bases). The CDR3 loop spans 15 amino acids. V was shortened by 6 bases and J by 2 bases, with 16 bases between the two germline ends. CDR3 amino acids: CASRPTGTLQETQYF. The DNA of the CDR3 is TGTGCCAGCAGGCCTACCGGGACTCTGCAAGAGACCCAGTACTTC.

Details on this clonotype: This likely comes from a read error, as the CDR3 has no conserved phenylalanine or tryptophan at its end. J is TRBJ2-7 and V is TRBV19; 9 nucleotides line up with TRBD1. This CDR3 has 15 residues. Per germline, CDR1 LNHDA and CDR2 SQIVND (reference sequence). Germline trimming cut 3 bases from V and 4 bases from J; bases unmatched to any gene: 7. DNA for the CDR3: TGTGCCAGTAGTATGGGGACAGGGCGCGTGTACGAGCAGTACCTC. This translates into CASSMGTGRVYEQYL.